This passage covers 20 T cell receptor beta chains from one sample sequenced in a study of neurological immune-mediated disorders. MiXCR was run by TCRdb on the 5' RACE reads, yielding one entry per CDR3 protein. The sample includes about 21,000 distinct CDR3 sequences, around 6.2% seen only once; the top ten take more than 40%. Sequencing used CD8+ T cells from blood. The receptors shown here come from a young man in good health.

At least ten counts were recorded for this clonotype. The chain couples TRBV10-3 to TRBJ1-1; tentative D call: TRBD1 (6 bases). V was cut by 6 bases and J by 1 base, with 12 bases left in between. This CDR3 contains 14 residues. CDR1 and CDR2 from the germline V gene are ENHRY and SYGVKD. In DNA, the CDR3 is TGTGCCATCAGCCGGGGGCAAACGAACACTGAAGCTTTCTTT. Translated, it gives CAISRGQTNTEAFF.

This clonotype was seen many times. The chain is built from TRBV20-1 and TRBJ2-4; D possibly corresponds to TRBD1 (6 bases). The CDR3 is made up of 14 amino acids. Per the germline V gene, CDR1 is DFQATT and CDR2 is SNEGSKA (reference sequence). Trimming left V 7 bases short and J 2 bases short, with 15 bases between. This chain's CDR3 is CSGGLGGTKNIQYF. Here the CDR3 DNA reads TGCAGTGGGGGGCTTGGTGGGACCAAAAACATTCAGTACTTC.

This clonotype was seen at least ten times. The V and J genes are TRBV7-9 and TRBJ1-3; perhaps TRBD1 as D (6 bases). The CDR3 is made up of 17 amino acids. Between the trimmed V and J ends, which lost 0 bases and 2 bases, there was a span of 14 bases. Germline CDR1 SEHNR, CDR2 FQNEAQ (reference sequence). The DNA of the CDR3 is TGTGCCAGCAGCTTAGCGCAAGGCAGGGGCCCTGGAAACACCATATATTTT. Its translation is CASSLAQGRGPGNTIYF.

The chain carries TRBV19 and TRBJ2-3, with D possibly being TRBD2 (6 bases). The CDR3 covers 12 residues. Trimming pared 3 bases from V and 5 bases from J, leaving 6 bases between. Germline CDR1 reads LNHDA; CDR2 reads SQIVND (reference sequence). The CDR3 nucleotides are TGTGCCAGTAGTATCGGGGGAGATACGCAGTATTTT. This gives the protein CASSIGGDTQYF.

This clonotype was seen repeatedly, ten times or more. J is TRBJ1-5 and V is TRBV27; perhaps TRBD1 as D (5 bases). The V end was cut by 5 bases, the J end by 7 bases, with 12 bases between. CDR1 is MNHEY and CDR2 is SMNVEV in the germline V gene (reference sequence). The length of the CDR3 is 13 residues. The CDR3 DNA sequence: TGTGCCAGCAGTCCACAGGTTGCGCAGCCCCAGCATTTT. Protein: CASSPQVAQPQHF.

This clonotype was seen at least ten times. This chain joins TRBV5-1 and TRBJ2-6, with D tentatively TRBD1 (5 bases). The germline gives CDR1 SGHRS, CDR2 YFSETQ. CDR3 length: 19 amino acids. With 0 bases removed from V and 2 bases from J, the gap between germline ends came to 18 bases. CDR3 DNA: TGCGCCAGCAGCTTGGTTTCGGGCAGGGTGGCTGCTGGGGCCAACGTCCTGACTTTC. Its protein product is CASSLVSGRVAAGANVLTF.

The table lists this clonotype with many counts. The CDR3 DNA reads as TGTGCCAGCAGCCCTGGGACGGTCCACGAGCAGTACTTC. Its protein product is CASSPGTVHEQYF. The J gene is TRBJ2-7, the V gene TRBV7-3, with D tentatively TRBD1 or TRBD2 (5 bases each). This CDR3 region has 13 residues. Per the germline V gene, CDR1 is SGHTA and CDR2 is FQGTGA. Trimming took 5 bases from V and 5 from J, leaving 13 bases between them.

Ten or more counts support this clonotype. This chain uses TRBV5-1 with TRBJ1-6, with D perhaps TRBD1 (6 bases). Germline CDR1 SGHRS, CDR2 YFSETQ. This CDR3 comprises 16 residues. Trimming shortened V by 0 bases and J by 7 bases, and 14 bases separated the two germline ends. The CDR3, as DNA: TGCGCCAGCAGCTTGGGATTGGGGGCAGGGAATTCACCCCTCCACTTT. This translates into CASSLGLGAGNSPLHF.

This clonotype was counted ten times or more. V usage is TRBV2 and J usage is TRBJ1-2; the D is unclear. V lost 7 bases and J lost 8, with 11 bases in between. The CDR3 loop spans 11 amino acids. Germline CDR1 is SNHLY and CDR2 is FYNNEI. CDR3 DNA: TGTGCCAGCATGACGGTGGAAGGCTACACCTTC. Its translation is CASMTVEGYTF.

This clonotype appeared many times. The rearrangement joins TRBV12-5 to TRBJ2-5; D not certain. The CDR3 has 14 residues. Germline lookup yields CDR1 LGHNT and CDR2 FRNRAP. The V end lost 3 bases, the J end lost 3 bases, and 11 bases lay between the germline ends. The CDR3 spells CASGFGVVKETQYF. CDR3 DNA: TGTGCTAGTGGTTTCGGCGTTGTAAAAGAGACCCAGTACTTC.

This clonotype has at least ten counts. This chain connects TRBV3-1 to TRBJ2-3, with D hard to call. This CDR3 comprises 12 residues. V shed 1 base and J shed 4 bases, with 3 bases lying between them. Germline V gives CDR1 LGHDT, CDR2 YNNKEL (reference sequence). CDR3 in DNA: TGTGCCAGCAGCCAAGTAGCAGATACGCAGTATTTT. This sequence encodes CASSQVADTQYF.

Judged by abundance, this clonotype is medium-sized (0.01 to 0.1%). The V and J genes are TRBV7-9 and TRBJ2-3, with D perhaps TRBD1 or TRBD2 (5 bases each). The CDR3 loop spans 13 amino acids. Trimming pared 5 bases from V and 4 bases from J, leaving 10 bases between. CDR1 is SEHNR and CDR2 is FQNEAQ in the germline V gene (reference sequence). The CDR3 loop reads CASSPRGPDTQYF. The CDR3 DNA reads as TGTGCCAGCAGCCCTCGGGGCCCAGATACGCAGTATTTT. The whole variable domain, filled in from reference TRBV7-9 and TRBJ2-3, reads DTGVSQNPRHKITKRGQNVTFRCDPISEHNRLYWYRQTLGQGPEFLTYFQNEAQLEKSRLLSDRFSAERPKGSFSTLEIQRTEQGDSAMYLCASSPRGPDTQYFGPGTRLTVL.

This clonotype was observed many times. J is TRBJ1-1 and V is TRBV7-2, with D possibly being TRBD1 (6 bases). Germline-derived CDR1 and CDR2 are SGHTA and FQGNSA. With 3 bases removed from V and 0 bases from J, the gap between germline ends came to 14 bases. The CDR3 consists of 16 residues. Here the CDR3 DNA reads TGTGCCAGCAGCTTGGCCCCAGGGGTCATGAACACTGAAGCTTTCTTT. Its translation: CASSLAPGVMNTEAFF.

At least ten counts were recorded for this clonotype. This chain connects TRBV14 to TRBJ1-6; D not resolved. V lost 3 bases and J lost 3, with 6 bases in between. CDR3 length equals 14 residues. Per germline, CDR1 SGHDN and CDR2 FVKESK. CDR3 protein: CASSQGRYNSPLHF. The CDR3 DNA sequence: TGTGCCAGCAGCCAGGGTCGCTATAATTCACCCCTCCACTTT.

This clonotype was counted ten times or more. The chain couples TRBV6-4 to TRBJ2-7; maybe TRBD1 (5 bases). Germline values: CDR1 MRHNA, CDR2 SNTAGT. The CDR3 extends over 15 amino acids. Trimming cost V 3 bases and J 2 bases, with 14 bases left between them. CDR3 nucleotide sequence: TGTGCCAGCAGTGAACAGGCAGAATATCCCTACGAGCAGTACTTC. Protein: CASSEQAEYPYEQYF.

This clonotype was seen at least ten times. The chain combines TRBV6-5 with TRBJ1-3; no clear D. V was clipped by 7 bases and J by 2 bases, with 6 bases between them. This CDR3 spans 12 amino acids. Germline values: CDR1 MNHEY, CDR2 SVGAGI. The CDR3 region has the DNA TGTGCCAGCATAGGACCTGGAAACACCATATATTTT. It yields the protein CASIGPGNTIYF.

The CDR3 is CASQDTSGSYEQYF. DNA for the CDR3: TGCGCCAGCCAAGATACTAGCGGCTCCTACGAGCAGTACTTC. This chain uses TRBV4-1 with TRBJ2-7, with 8 bases fitting TRBD2. Looked up from germline, CDR1 is MGHRA and CDR2 is YSYEKL. The CDR3 totals 14 residues. Trimming at V came to 8 bases and at J to 0 bases, leaving 6 bases not matched to a gene.

This clonotype was observed at least ten times. This chain joins TRBV5-1 and TRBJ1-1, with D unresolved. The V and J ends lost 4 bases and 0 bases respectively, with 13 bases between them. Germline assignment: CDR1 SGHRS and CDR2 YFSETQ. CDR3 size: 15 residues. CDR3 residues: CASSIPDGLNTEAFF. The CDR3 coding sequence is TGCGCCAGCAGCATACCGGACGGCTTGAACACTGAAGCTTTCTTT.

This clonotype has ten or more counts. This chain links TRBV5-4 with TRBJ2-1; 11 bases align to TRBD2. The V gene end was trimmed by 4 bases and the J gene end by 2 bases; junction bases not matched to a gene: 5. The CDR3 has 16 amino acids. CDR1 and CDR2 (germline): SGHNT, YYREEE (reference sequence). In DNA form, the CDR3 reads TGTGCCAGCAGCCCAGAGACTAGCGGGACCTACAATGAGCAGTTCTTC. It encodes CASSPETSGTYNEQFF.

This clonotype has more than one count but fewer than ten. V gene TRBV7-9 combines with J gene TRBJ2-7; 10 bases align to TRBD2. The CDR3 length is 15 residues. The germline gives CDR1 SEHNR, CDR2 FQNEAQ (reference sequence). J was trimmed by 5 bases and V by 5 bases; bases with no gene match: 9. The CDR3 protein is CASSHGTSDGDEQYF. CDR3 coding DNA: TGTGCCAGCAGCCACGGGACTAGCGATGGGGACGAGCAGTACTTC.